Listed below are T cell receptor beta chains from one sample, sequenced in a study of cytomegalovirus exposure and HLA in healthy donors. Assay used: immunoSEQ multiplex PCR; TCRdb lists only in-frame clones, some missing. The sample has about 94,000 clones, about three quarters seen once; the top ten hold roughly 7.7%. Sequencing was done on a sample of PBMCs. The receptors were sampled from a man aged 40-49 years in good health and CMV-seropositive. The CDR3 runs from the conserved cysteine through the conserved F or W. D genes are given only for firm matches. Part of the rows lack a size; the others show once, few, many or a class for expanded clones.

cdr3_nt: TGTGCCAGCAGCCCGGCGGGGGGGGCTACTGAAGCTTTCTTT
cdr3_aa: CASSPAGGATEAFF
j_call: TRBJ1-1
clone_size: .
v_call: TRBV5-4
d_call: .

cdr3_nt: TGTGCCAGCTCATCTAGCGGGAGGGCCGGGAATGAGCAGTTCTTC
cdr3_aa: CASSSSGRAGNEQFF
j_call: TRBJ2-1
clone_size: .
v_call: TRBV18
d_call: TRBD2

cdr3_nt: TGTGCCAGCTTGTGGAGCGGGGACCAAGAGACCCAGTACTTC
cdr3_aa: CASLWSGDQETQYF
j_call: TRBJ2-5
clone_size: .
v_call: TRBV7-8
d_call: TRBD2

cdr3_nt: TGCGCCAGCAGCTTGACAGTCGGAAATTCACCCCTCCACTTT
cdr3_aa: CASSLTVGNSPLHF
j_call: TRBJ1-6
clone_size: .
v_call: TRBV5-1
d_call: .

cdr3_nt: TGTGCCAGCAGCCGTGCAGGGGACACTGAAGCTTTCTTT
cdr3_aa: CASSRAGDTEAFF
j_call: TRBJ1-1
clone_size: once
v_call: TRBV7-8
d_call: .

cdr3_nt: TGTGCCAGCACCCCGTTTGGGGAGCTGTTTTTT
cdr3_aa: CASTPFGELFF
j_call: TRBJ2-2
clone_size: .
v_call: TRBV11-2
d_call: .

cdr3_nt: TGTGCCAGCAGCTTAGATGTGTCAAGCCCTAAGGGGATAGAGACCCAGTACTTC
cdr3_aa: CASSLDVSSPKGIETQYF
j_call: TRBJ2-5
clone_size: few
v_call: TRBV11-1
d_call: .

cdr3_nt: TGTGCCAGCAGGGGGGGGACAGGAGGTAGTGAGCAGTTCTTC
cdr3_aa: CASRGGTGGSEQFF
j_call: TRBJ2-1
clone_size: once
v_call: TRBV9
d_call: .

cdr3_nt: TGCGCCAGCAGCCAAGACACAGGTATTACGCAGTATTTT
cdr3_aa: CASSQDTGITQYF
j_call: TRBJ2-3
clone_size: .
v_call: TRBV4-3
d_call: .

cdr3_nt: TGTGCCAGCAGCGGTGGGACTAGCGGGCCCAATGAGCAGTTCTTC
cdr3_aa: CASSGGTSGPNEQFF
j_call: TRBJ2-1
clone_size: few
v_call: TRBV6-4
d_call: TRBD2

cdr3_nt: TGTGCCAGCAGTTACTGGACAGGACGTAGCACAGATACGCAGTATTTT
cdr3_aa: CASSYWTGRSTDTQYF
j_call: TRBJ2-3
clone_size: .
v_call: TRBV6-5
d_call: TRBD1

cdr3_nt: TGTGCCAGTAGTATGACAGGGTACAGTAGTGAGCAGTACTTC
cdr3_aa: CASSMTGYSSEQYF
j_call: TRBJ2-7
clone_size: .
v_call: TRBV19
d_call: TRBD1

cdr3_nt: TGTGCCAGCAGCTCCGCCCGGGACAATTATAATTCACCCCTCCACTTT
cdr3_aa: CASSSARDNYNSPLHF
j_call: TRBJ1-6
clone_size: .
v_call: TRBV7-3
d_call: .

cdr3_nt: TGTGCCAGCAGCAAAAGTGGACTAGCGGGAGTGTGGTACGAGCAGTACTTC
cdr3_aa: CASSKSGLAGVWYEQYF
j_call: TRBJ2-7
clone_size: .
v_call: TRBV21-1
d_call: .

cdr3_nt: TGCGCCAGCAGCCAAGAAGCAGGGGCACTATATGGCTACACCTTC
cdr3_aa: CASSQEAGALYGYTF
j_call: TRBJ1-2
clone_size: few
v_call: TRBV4-1
d_call: .

cdr3_nt: TGTGCCAGCAGCTTAGAGACAGGGGGGACCTACGAGCAGTACTTC
cdr3_aa: CASSLETGGTYEQYF
j_call: TRBJ2-7
clone_size: .
v_call: TRBV7-9
d_call: TRBD1

cdr3_nt: TGCAGCGGCAACGTAGCGGGAGTGGGGAACATTCAGTACTTC
cdr3_aa: CSGNVAGVGNIQYF
j_call: TRBJ2-4
clone_size: .
v_call: TRBV29-1
d_call: TRBD2

cdr3_nt: TGTGCCAGCAGGGGACAGGGACTAGCGGGCACAGATACGCAGTATTTT
cdr3_aa: CASRGQGLAGTDTQYF
j_call: TRBJ2-3
clone_size: .
v_call: TRBV27
d_call: TRBD2

cdr3_nt: TGTGCCAGCAGTTCAACATTACAATATCAGCCCCAGCATTTT
cdr3_aa: CASSSTLQYQPQHF
j_call: TRBJ1-5
clone_size: .
v_call: TRBV27
d_call: .

cdr3_nt: TGTGCCAGCAGTTTTGGGACAGGGAATCAGCCCCAGCATTTT
cdr3_aa: CASSFGTGNQPQHF
j_call: TRBJ1-5
clone_size: .
v_call: TRBV28
d_call: TRBD1

cdr3_nt: TGTGCCAGCAGCTCCGGACTAGCGGGAGGGCCGTACACAGATACGCAGTATTTT
cdr3_aa: CASSSGLAGGPYTDTQYF
j_call: TRBJ2-3
clone_size: .
v_call: TRBV7-2
d_call: TRBD2

cdr3_nt: TGTGCCAGCAGCTTAGCGGCGGGAGTGATGGAGACCCAGTACTTC
cdr3_aa: CASSLAAGVMETQYF
j_call: TRBJ2-5
clone_size: .
v_call: TRBV7-2
d_call: TRBD2

cdr3_nt: TGTGCCAGCAGCCCAGGACAGGGGGCCTCTGGAAACACCATATATTTT
cdr3_aa: CASSPGQGASGNTIYF
j_call: TRBJ1-3
clone_size: .
v_call: TRBV9
d_call: TRBD1

cdr3_nt: TGCGCCAGCAGCAGACTCGCTTGGAAACAGTACTTC
cdr3_aa: CASSRLAWKQYF
j_call: TRBJ2-7
clone_size: few
v_call: TRBV5-1
d_call: .

cdr3_nt: TGTGCCAGCAGCCAGCGGGTAGGCGGCGAGCAGTACTTC
cdr3_aa: CASSQRVGGEQYF
j_call: TRBJ2-7
clone_size: few
v_call: TRBV7-2
d_call: .

cdr3_nt: TGTGCCAGCAGCCCCGAGCGGAGTCGCTCCTACGAGCAGTACTTC
cdr3_aa: CASSPERSRSYEQYF
j_call: TRBJ2-7
clone_size: .
v_call: TRBV7-2
d_call: .

cdr3_nt: TGTGCCATCAGTGAGAACAGGGGGCAGTCTAATGAAAAACTGTTTTTT
cdr3_aa: CAISENRGQSNEKLFF
j_call: TRBJ1-4
clone_size: .
v_call: TRBV10-3
d_call: TRBD1

cdr3_nt: TGTGCCACCAGCAGAACAGCGGGAGAAGAGCAGTACTTC
cdr3_aa: CATSRTAGEEQYF
j_call: TRBJ2-7
clone_size: .
v_call: TRBV15
d_call: TRBD2

cdr3_nt: TGTGCCAGCAGCGGACGACTAGTCGGGGGTTTCGAGCAGTACTTC
cdr3_aa: CASSGRLVGGFEQYF
j_call: TRBJ2-7
clone_size: .
v_call: TRBV5-4
d_call: .

cdr3_nt: TGTGCCAGCAGCATTGTTGGGACAGGGGGCATAGATACGCAGTATTTT
cdr3_aa: CASSIVGTGGIDTQYF
j_call: TRBJ2-3
clone_size: .
v_call: TRBV5-6
d_call: TRBD1

cdr3_nt: TGTGCCAGTAGCGGGAGGGCCTCCAATGAGCAGTTCTTC
cdr3_aa: CASSGRASNEQFF
j_call: TRBJ2-1
clone_size: .
v_call: TRBV19
d_call: TRBD2

cdr3_nt: TGTGCCAGCAGTCGACTCGACAGGGTGAACACTGAAGCTTTCTTT
cdr3_aa: CASSRLDRVNTEAFF
j_call: TRBJ1-1
clone_size: .
v_call: TRBV28
d_call: TRBD1

cdr3_nt: TGTGCCAGCAGCACCCGACAGGGCAATCAGCCCCAGCATTTT
cdr3_aa: CASSTRQGNQPQHF
j_call: TRBJ1-5
clone_size: .
v_call: TRBV21-1
d_call: .

cdr3_nt: TGTGCCAGCAGTTCCCCCGGCGGGAGCTCCTACAATGAGCAGTTCTTC
cdr3_aa: CASSSPGGSSYNEQFF
j_call: TRBJ2-1
clone_size: .
v_call: TRBV27
d_call: TRBD2

cdr3_nt: TGTGCCAGCAAGGTGGTTCCGACTAGCAACGAGCAGTTCTTC
cdr3_aa: CASKVVPTSNEQFF
j_call: TRBJ2-1
clone_size: .
v_call: TRBV2
d_call: TRBD2

cdr3_nt: TGTGCCAGCGGTGAGGGTCGCACAGATACGCAGTATTTT
cdr3_aa: CASGEGRTDTQYF
j_call: TRBJ2-3
clone_size: .
v_call: TRBV7-6
d_call: .

cdr3_nt: TGTGCCAGCAGTGAAGGGACTACCACCGGGGAGCTGTTTTTT
cdr3_aa: CASSEGTTTGELFF
j_call: TRBJ2-2
clone_size: few
v_call: TRBV28
d_call: TRBD2

cdr3_nt: TGTGCCAGTGGCTCAGGGGGCTTAGGCTATGGCTACACCTTC
cdr3_aa: CASGSGGLGYGYTF
j_call: TRBJ1-2
clone_size: .
v_call: TRBV6-6
d_call: TRBD1

cdr3_nt: TGCGCCAGCAGCCAATACATCACAGATACGCAGTATTTT
cdr3_aa: CASSQYITDTQYF
j_call: TRBJ2-3
clone_size: few
v_call: TRBV4-3
d_call: .

cdr3_nt: TGTGCCAGCAGCGGACGGACTAGTTGGAGTGGAGAGACCCAGTACTTC
cdr3_aa: CASSGRTSWSGETQYF
j_call: TRBJ2-5
clone_size: .
v_call: TRBV7-2
d_call: TRBD2

cdr3_nt: TGTGCCAGCACGTCGGTCGACAGGGTAAATTTCGATGAGCAGTTCTTC
cdr3_aa: CASTSVDRVNFDEQFF
j_call: TRBJ2-1
clone_size: .
v_call: TRBV28
d_call: TRBD1

cdr3_nt: TGTGCCAGCAGTGCAGGGGGAGAGACCCAGTACTTC
cdr3_aa: CASSAGGETQYF
j_call: TRBJ2-5
clone_size: .
v_call: TRBV2
d_call: TRBD1

cdr3_nt: TGTGCCACCGACAGGGATCGAAGGCAAGAGACCCAGTACTTC
cdr3_aa: CATDRDRRQETQYF
j_call: TRBJ2-5
clone_size: few
v_call: TRBV2
d_call: TRBD1

cdr3_nt: TGTGCCAGCATCCGTGCGGGGGAGACCCAGTACTTC
cdr3_aa: CASIRAGETQYF
j_call: TRBJ2-5
clone_size: .
v_call: TRBV6-1
d_call: .